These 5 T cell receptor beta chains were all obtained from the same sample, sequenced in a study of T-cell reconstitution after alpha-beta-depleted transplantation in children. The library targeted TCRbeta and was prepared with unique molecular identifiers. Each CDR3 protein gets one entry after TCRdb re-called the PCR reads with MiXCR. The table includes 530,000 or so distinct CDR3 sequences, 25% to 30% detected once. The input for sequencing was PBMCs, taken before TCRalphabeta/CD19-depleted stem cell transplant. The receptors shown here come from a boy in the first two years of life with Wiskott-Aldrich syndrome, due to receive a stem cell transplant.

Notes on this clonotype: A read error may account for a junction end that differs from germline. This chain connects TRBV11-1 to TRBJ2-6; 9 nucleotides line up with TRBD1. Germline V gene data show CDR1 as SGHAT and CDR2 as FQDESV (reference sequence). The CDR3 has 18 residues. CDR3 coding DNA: TGTGCCAGCAGCGACTCGGGACAGGGCTTCTCTGGGGCCAACGGCCTGACTTTC. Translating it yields CASSDSGQGFSGANGLTF. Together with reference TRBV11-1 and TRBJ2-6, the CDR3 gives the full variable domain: EAEVAQSPRYKITEKSQAVAFWCDPISGHATLYWYRQILGQGPELLVQFQDESVVDDSQLPKDRFSAERLKGVDSTLKIQPAELGDSAMYLCASSDSGQGFSGANGLTFGAGSRLTVL.

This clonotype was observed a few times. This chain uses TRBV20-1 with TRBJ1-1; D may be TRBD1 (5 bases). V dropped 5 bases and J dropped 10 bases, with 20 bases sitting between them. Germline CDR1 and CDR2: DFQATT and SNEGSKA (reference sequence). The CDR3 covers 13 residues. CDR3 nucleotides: TGCAGTGCTCCGGAGGGGCCCTCTTCCCCAGCTTTCTTT. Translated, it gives CSAPEGPSSPAFF.

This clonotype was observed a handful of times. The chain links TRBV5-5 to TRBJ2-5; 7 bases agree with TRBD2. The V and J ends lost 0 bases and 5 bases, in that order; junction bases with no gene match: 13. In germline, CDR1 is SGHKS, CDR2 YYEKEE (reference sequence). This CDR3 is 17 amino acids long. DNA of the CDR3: TGTGCCAGCAGCTTGGCCTTAACGGCGGTGGGGGGGGAGACCCAGTACTTC. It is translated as CASSLALTAVGGETQYF.

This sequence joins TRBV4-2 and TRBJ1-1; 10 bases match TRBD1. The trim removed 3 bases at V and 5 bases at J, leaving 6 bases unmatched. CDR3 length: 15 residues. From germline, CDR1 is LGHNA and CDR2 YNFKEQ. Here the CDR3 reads CASSHQDRGQTEAFF. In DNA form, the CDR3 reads TGTGCCAGCAGCCACCAAGACAGGGGGCAAACTGAAGCTTTCTTT.

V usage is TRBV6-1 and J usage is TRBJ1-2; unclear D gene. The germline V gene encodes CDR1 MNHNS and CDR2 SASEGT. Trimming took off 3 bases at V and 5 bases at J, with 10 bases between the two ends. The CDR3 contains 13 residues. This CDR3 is CASSELGSYGYTF. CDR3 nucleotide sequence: TGTGCCAGCAGTGAGCTAGGGTCATATGGCTACACCTTC.